Listed below are T cell receptor beta chains from one sample, sequenced in a study of blood T cell repertoires in COVID-19. The repertoire was sequenced with immunoSEQ multiplex PCR; TCRdb's copy has only in-frame clones and lacks some. The table includes some 220,000 clones, 75% to 85% detected once. The sample taken for sequencing was peripheral blood. These receptors came from a human donor in a cohort sampled during active COVID-19. The CDR3 runs from the conserved cysteine through the conserved F or W. A D gene is named only where the DNA matches it firmly. Clone size is shown for a subset of rows, as once, few, many or a class of expanded clone.

v_gene	j_gene	d_gene	abundance	CDR3aa	CDR3nt
TRBV11-3	TRBJ2-2	.	once	CASSFTTGTDNTGELFF	TGTGCCAGCAGCTTCACCACCGGGACTGACAACACCGGGGAGCTGTTTTTT
TRBV7-9	TRBJ2-2	.	.	CASSSPPRSEHTGELFF	TGTGCCAGCAGCTCACCCCCGCGGAGCGAACACACCGGGGAGCTGTTTTTT
TRBV7-9	TRBJ1-2	.	.	CASSNRARAPTVYGYTF	TGTGCCAGCAGCAACCGTGCCAGGGCTCCAACCGTCTATGGCTACACCTTC
TRBV7-3	TRBJ2-3	.	.	CASSITQLDTQYF	TGTGCCAGCAGCATAACACAGTTAGATACGCAGTATTTT
TRBV5-5	TRBJ1-2	.	.	CASKIKGVSHGYTF	TGTGCCAGCAAGATTAAGGGGGTTTCGCATGGCTACACCTTC
TRBV6-5	TRBJ2-3	TRBD2	few	CASSQRGEPTDTQYF	TGTGCCAGCAGTCAACGGGGGGAACCCACAGATACGCAGTATTTT
TRBV9	TRBJ1-6	.	.	CASSEHRSSSPLHF	TGTGCCAGCAGCGAACATCGTTCGTCGTCACCCCTCCACTTT
TRBV6-5	TRBJ1-1	.	.	CASSQGGNTEAFF	TGTGCCAGCAGCCAAGGGGGGAACACTGAAGCTTTCTTT
TRBV30	TRBJ2-5	.	.	CAPIGGLETQYF	TGTGCCCCTATCGGGGGTTTGGAGACCCAGTACTTC
TRBV27	TRBJ2-4	TRBD2	once	CAGREINIQYF	TGTGCAGGGCGGGAGATAAACATTCAGTACTTC
TRBV5-4	TRBJ2-5	TRBD2	.	CASSFPGGLETQYF	TGTGCCAGCAGCTTCCCGGGGGGTTTGGAGACCCAGTACTTC
TRBV3-1/TRBV3-2	TRBJ1-5	.	.	CASSQGGDQPQHF	TGTGCCAGCAGCCAAGGGGGGGATCAGCCCCAGCATTTT
TRBV27	TRBJ1-5	.	.	CASSFFPPRQPQHF	TGTGCCAGCAGTTTTTTTCCCCCGCGTCAGCCCCAGCATTTT
TRBV19	TRBJ1-1	.	.	CATRGYTEAFF	TGTGCCACCAGGGGTTACACTGAAGCTTTCTTT
TRBV2	TRBJ2-7	.	.	CASSDGSQGSYEQYF	TGTGCCAGCAGTGATGGCTCACAGGGATCCTACGAGCAGTACTTC
TRBV7-7	TRBJ2-1	.	.	CASSLGTGESEQFF	TGTGCTAGCAGCTTAGGGACCGGGGAGAGTGAGCAGTTCTTC
TRBV11-3	TRBJ2-2	.	.	CASGGTNTGELFF	TGTGCCAGCGGCGGGACTAACACCGGGGAGCTGTTTTTT
TRBV7-9	TRBJ2-2	.	.	CASNEAGELFF	TGTGCCAGCAATGAGGCCGGGGAGCTGTTTTTT
TRBV4-2	TRBJ1-2	TRBD1	.	CASSQDLQGYLEIYGYTF	TGTGCCAGCAGCCAAGATTTACAGGGGTATTTGGAAATCTATGGCTACACCTTC
TRBV7-9	TRBJ1-4	TRBD1	.	CASSSDRVEKLFF	TGTGCCAGCAGCTCGGACAGGGTCGAAAAACTGTTTTTT
TRBV30	TRBJ2-5	TRBD2	.	CAWSPQGSGAQYF	TGTGCCTGGAGTCCACAGGGTAGCGGGGCCCAGTACTTC
TRBV7-7	TRBJ2-7	TRBD1	.	CASSLGAGGLYEQYF	TGTGCTAGCAGCTTAGGGGCAGGGGGTCTCTACGAGCAGTACTTC